The 5 T cell receptor beta chains presented below share a single source sample, sequenced in a study of T-cell reconstitution after alpha-beta-depleted transplantation in children. A TCRbeta library incorporating unique molecular identifiers was prepared. TCRdb used MiXCR to reprocess the PCR reads, holding one entry per CDR3 protein. The table shows about 110,000 distinct CDR3 sequences, with about 6.5% occurring only once. The input for sequencing was PBMCs, mostly from graft donor cells, taken 360 days after TCRalphabeta/CD19-depleted stem cell transplant. The origin of the receptors is a male patient aged 2 to 9 who had a stem cell transplant for acute lymphoblastic leukemia, so the T cells may come from the graft donor.

This clonotype was recorded many times. The chain uses TRBV27 and TRBJ2-5; TRBD2 matches 7 bases. With 3 bases clipped from V and 5 bases from J, the junction kept 6 bases outside the gene matches. The CDR3 sequence is 14 residues long. Per the germline V gene, CDR1 is MNHEY and CDR2 is SMNVEV (reference sequence). The CDR3 loop reads CASSLGLPPETQYF. The CDR3 coding sequence is TGTGCCAGCAGTTTGGGACTACCCCCGGAGACCCAGTACTTC.

This clonotype was seen at least ten times. This chain links TRBV2 with TRBJ2-7; D is unclear. V gave up 0 bases and J gave up 3 bases, with 15 bases separating them. This CDR3 contains 16 residues. Germline V gives CDR1 SNHLY, CDR2 FYNNEI. The CDR3 nucleotides are TGTGCCAGCAGTGAAGCTAACTTAAGACCCCTCTACGAGCAGTACTTC. Its translation: CASSEANLRPLYEQYF.

This clonotype was found many times. The rearrangement joins TRBV29-1 to TRBJ2-1; tentatively, D is TRBD1 (6 bases). The germline V gene has CDR1 SQVTM and CDR2 ANQGSEA. The germline V and J ends were trimmed by 4 bases and 2 bases, with 15 bases remaining between them. This CDR3 has 15 amino acids. CDR3 DNA sequence: TGCAGCGTTGTGGGCAGGGGTGACCCCTACAATGAGCAGTTCTTC. Translated: CSVVGRGDPYNEQFF.

Ten or more counts support this clonotype. The rearrangement joins TRBV5-1 to TRBJ2-2, with 14 bases that match TRBD2. With 4 bases clipped from V and 3 bases from J, the junction kept 8 bases outside the gene matches. The germline V gene encodes CDR1 SGHRS and CDR2 YFSETQ. This CDR3 has 18 residues. CDR3 bases: TGCGCCAGCAGCACCGGACTAGCGGGAGGTCAAGACACCGGGGAGCTGTTTTTT. It translates to CASSTGLAGGQDTGELFF. The full variable domain, its missing parts supplied by reference TRBV5-1 and TRBJ2-2, is KAGVTQTPRYLIKTRGQQVTLSCSPISGHRSVSWYQQTPGQGLQFLFEYFSETQRNKGNFPGRFSGRQFSNSRSEMNVSTLELGDSALYLCASSTGLAGGQDTGELFFGEGSRLTVL.

This clonotype was observed many times. The CDR3 DNA reads TGCAGTGCTAGAGAGGACTACGAGCAGTACTTC. This gives the protein CSAREDYEQYF. The chain links TRBV20-1 to TRBJ2-7; no clear D. Germline V gene lookup returns CDR1 DFQATT and CDR2 SNEGSKA (reference sequence). V shed 0 bases and J shed 3 bases, with 3 bases lying between them. CDR3 length: 11 residues.